Below, 22 T cell receptor beta chains from the same sample are listed, as sequenced in a study of molecular identifiers for immune sequencing clone quantification. TCRdb reprocessed the PCR reads with MiXCR, giving one entry per CDR3 protein. The sample contains 550,000 to 750,000 distinct CDR3 sequences, just under 20% of which appear only once. The sequenced material came from naive CD8+ T cells from blood, with Jurkat cell RNA spiked in. Stated subset: FACS-sorted CD8+CD4-CCR7+CD45RA+ naive T cells. The receptors were gathered from a human donor in good health. Some libraries in this study had Jurkat cell RNA spiked in.

This clonotype has ten or more counts. The rearrangement links TRBV4-3 to TRBJ2-7; TRBD1 matches at 7 bases. Germline V gene sequence: CDR1 LGHNA, CDR2 YSLEER. With 3 bases clipped from V and 3 bases from J, the junction kept 5 bases outside the gene matches. The CDR3 consists of 14 residues. The CDR3 bases are TGCGCCAGCAGCCAGGACAGGTATAACTACGAGCAGTACTTC. It encodes CASSQDRYNYEQYF.

This clonotype was found many times. The chain carries TRBV20-1 and TRBJ2-7; D possibly corresponds to TRBD2 (6 bases). Per the germline V gene, CDR1 is DFQATT and CDR2 is SNEGSKA (reference sequence). Trimming cost V 6 bases and J 4 bases, with 19 bases left between them. The CDR3 contains 14 residues. CDR3 sequence: CSAPPDSREYEQYF. CDR3 nucleotides: TGCAGTGCGCCCCCGGACTCGCGGGAATACGAGCAGTACTTC.

This clonotype was recorded only once. A read error may produce the germline difference seen at one junction end. The rearrangement uses TRBV4-2 and TRBJ1-6; a possible D gene is TRBD1 (5 bases). Germline V gene sequence: CDR1 LGHNA, CDR2 YNFKEQ. The CDR3 is 15 residues long. DNA of the CDR3: TGTGCCAGCAGCCTTAGACAGATCTATAATTCACCCCTCTACTTT. Amino acid sequence: CASSLRQIYNSPLYF.

This clonotype came up many times. The genes are TRBV5-6 and TRBJ2-3; TRBD2 is a possible D gene (6 bases). This CDR3 is 15 amino acids long. Germline CDR1 is SGHDT and CDR2 is YYEEEE. Trimming stripped 1 base from V and 2 bases from J, with 11 bases between. The CDR3 spells CASSLWADYTDTQYF. The CDR3 DNA reads as TGTGCCAGCAGCTTGTGGGCGGACTACACAGATACGCAGTATTTT.

The table lists this clonotype with many counts. The chain uses TRBV4-3 and TRBJ2-7; 8 bases fit TRBD1. The CDR3 sequence is 15 residues long. V lost 1 base to trimming and J lost 2 bases; unmatched junction nucleotides: 4. Germline lookup yields CDR1 LGHNA and CDR2 YSLEER. Written as DNA, the CDR3 is TGCGCCAGCAGCCAAGGACAGGGGCTAGCCTACGAGCAGTACTTC. Protein sequence: CASSQGQGLAYEQYF.

This clonotype was recorded many times. The J gene is TRBJ1-1, the V gene TRBV30, with D perhaps matching TRBD1 (5 bases). Between the trimmed V and J ends, which lost 0 bases and 5 bases, there was a span of 13 bases. The germline gives CDR1 GTSNPN, CDR2 SVGIG (reference sequence). The CDR3 consists of 14 residues. CDR3: CAWSVWQGQTEAFF. The DNA for the CDR3 is TGTGCCTGGAGTGTATGGCAGGGTCAGACTGAAGCTTTCTTT.

This clonotype was counted ten times or more. The chain carries TRBV28 and TRBJ1-6; 7 nucleotides line up with TRBD1. The CDR3 runs to 18 residues. V was clipped by 4 bases and J by 8 bases; unmatched bases: 17. From germline, CDR1 is MDHEN and CDR2 SYDVKM. CDR3 protein: CASSSTVYTGVTYSPLHF. CDR3 in DNA: TGTGCCAGCAGTTCGACGGTTTACACAGGGGTAACATATTCACCCCTCCACTTT. Combining the CDR3 with reference TRBV28 and TRBJ1-6 gives the whole variable domain DVKVTQSSRYLVKRTGEKVFLECVQDMDHENMFWYRQDPGLGLRLIYFSYDVKMKEKGDIPEGYSVSREKKERFSLILESASTNQTSMYLCASSSTVYTGVTYSPLHFGNGTRLTVT.

The table lists this clonotype with many counts. This chain joins TRBV27 and TRBJ2-7, with 10 bases lining up with TRBD1. Unmatched junction bases numbered 6, after V lost 2 bases and J lost 5 bases. This CDR3 comprises 15 residues. Germline V CDR1 and CDR2: MNHEY, SMNVEV (reference sequence). DNA for the CDR3: TGTGCCAGCAGTTTAGGGACAGGGGTGAAGGACGAGCAGTACTTC. Protein product: CASSLGTGVKDEQYF.

The sample holds many counts of this clonotype. V is TRBV29-1 and J is TRBJ1-2; TRBD1 agrees at 7 bases. This CDR3 has 13 residues. The J segment lost 4 bases and the V segment lost 6 bases, leaving 8 bases of the junction unmatched. Germline-derived CDR1 and CDR2 are SQVTM and ANQGSEA. The CDR3 protein is CSVETGSAYGYTF. In DNA, the CDR3 is TGCAGCGTGGAGACAGGGTCCGCCTATGGCTACACCTTC.

This clonotype appeared many times. The chain carries TRBV6-2 or TRBV6-3 and TRBJ1-5; possibly TRBD1 for D (5 bases). Trimming took 4 bases from V and 4 from J, leaving 14 bases between them. Germline-derived CDR1 and CDR2 are MNHEY and SVGEGT. This CDR3 is 15 amino acids long. The CDR3 here is CASSSQGVKNQPQHF. The CDR3 coding sequence is TGTGCCAGCAGTTCCCAAGGGGTTAAGAATCAGCCCCAGCATTTT.

The table lists this clonotype with many counts. The chain has TRBV20-1 and TRBJ2-7; D may correspond to TRBD1 or TRBD2 (5 bases each). Germline CDR1 reads DFQATT; CDR2 reads SNEGSKA (reference sequence). V was cut by 0 bases and J by 4 bases, with 10 bases left in between. This CDR3 contains 13 residues. The CDR3 DNA reads as TGCAGTGCTAGAGACAAAGAGGGGTACGAGCAGTACTTC. Protein product: CSARDKEGYEQYF.

V gene TRBV7-9 combines with J gene TRBJ2-2, with 10 positions matching TRBD1. This CDR3 contains 14 residues. V gave up 5 bases and J gave up 7 bases; unmatched junction bases: 4. The germline V gene encodes CDR1 SEHNR and CDR2 FQNEAQ (reference sequence). CDR3 region: CASSRGQGIGELFF. The CDR3 DNA follows: TGTGCCAGCAGCCGGGGACAGGGGATCGGGGAGCTGTTTTTT. Together with reference TRBV7-9 and TRBJ2-2, the CDR3 gives the full variable domain: DTGVSQNPRHKITKRGQNVTFRCDPISEHNRLYWYRQTLGQGPEFLTYFQNEAQLEKSRLLSDRFSAERPKGSFSTLEIQRTEQGDSAMYLCASSRGQGIGELFFGEGSRLTVL.

This clonotype was found many times. V usage is TRBV10-2 and J usage is TRBJ1-1; D unresolved. Trimming took off 7 bases at V and 0 bases at J, with 15 bases between the two ends. Germline assignment: CDR1 WSHSY and CDR2 SAAADI. This CDR3 has 15 residues. CDR3 nucleotides: TGCGCCAGCACTTCCGCGATGGGAGTGAACACTGAAGCTTTCTTT. Protein: CASTSAMGVNTEAFF.

This clonotype was recorded at least ten times. This chain links TRBV7-9 with TRBJ2-1; weak D call: TRBD2 (5 bases). Germline CDR1 and CDR2: SEHNR and FQNEAQ (reference sequence). The CDR3 is 14 residues long. V lost 3 bases, J lost 4 bases, and 10 bases lay in between. The CDR3 sequence is CASSFSGGYNEQFF. CDR3 nucleotides: TGTGCCAGCAGCTTCAGCGGAGGATACAATGAGCAGTTCTTC. The full variable domain, its missing parts supplied by reference TRBV7-9 and TRBJ2-1, is DTGVSQNPRHKITKRGQNVTFRCDPISEHNRLYWYRQTLGQGPEFLTYFQNEAQLEKSRLLSDRFSAERPKGSFSTLEIQRTEQGDSAMYLCASSFSGGYNEQFFGPGTRLTVL.

Concerning this clonotype itself: A much larger clone sits a single nucleotide away, making a read error possible. The V gene is TRBV12-3 or TRBV12-4, the J gene TRBJ2-5, with D perhaps TRBD1 (6 bases). CDR3 length: 15 amino acids. Trimming removed 7 bases from V and 1 base from J, with 16 bases in between. The CDR3 reads CASTGTFAGQETQYF. As DNA, the CDR3 is TGTGCCAGCACTGGGACATTTGCTGGCCAAGAGACCCAGTACTTC.

At least ten counts were recorded for this clonotype. This chain joins TRBV10-1 and TRBJ2-7; 9 nucleotides match TRBD1. The germline V gene encodes CDR1 WNHNN and CDR2 SYGVQD (reference sequence). The V gene end was trimmed by 5 bases and the J gene end by 7 bases; junction bases not matched to a gene: 6. This CDR3 region has 13 residues. The CDR3 protein is CASSLGTGQEQYF. For the CDR3, the DNA is TGCGCCAGCAGTCTCGGGACAGGGCAAGAGCAGTACTTC.

This clonotype has a handful of counts. In DNA form, the CDR3 reads TGCGCCAGCAGCCGAACTAGCGGGTACACCTACGAGCAGTACTTC. Translation gives CASSRTSGYTYEQYF. V and J are TRBV4-1 and TRBJ2-7; TRBD2 matches at 9 bases. V lost 4 bases, J lost 2 bases, and 6 bases stayed unmatched. The CDR3 has 15 residues. The germline V gene encodes CDR1 MGHRA and CDR2 YSYEKL.

This clonotype was counted many times. The chain is built from TRBV7-3 and TRBJ2-7; the D call may be TRBD1 or TRBD2 (6 bases each). The CDR3 has 13 amino acids. Germline V gene lookup returns CDR1 SGHTA and CDR2 FQGTGA. Trimming took off 5 bases at V and 7 bases at J, with 15 bases between the two ends. CDR3 nucleotides: TGTGCCAGCAGCCAGGTTCAAGGGGGGGAGCAGTACTTC. Protein product: CASSQVQGGEQYF.

This clonotype showed up just once. Given a much more abundant clone one base away, this may be a read error. Given the absence of the conserved phenylalanine or tryptophan at the CDR3 end, a read error is likely. The J gene is TRBJ1-1, the V gene TRBV4-1; D ambiguous. CDR1 is MGHRA, CDR2 YSYEKL, per germline. This CDR3 has 14 amino acids. Trimming shortened V by 2 bases and J by 8 bases, and 15 bases separated the two germline ends. For the CDR3, the DNA is TGCGCCAGCAGCCAATATATCCCCACGGGAGAAGCTTTCCTT. Translated, it gives CASSQYIPTGEAFL.

Details on this clonotype: Being one base from a much bigger clone, this may be a read error. This CDR3 fails to terminate in the conserved phenylalanine or tryptophan, so it likely reflects a read error. Here the CDR3 reads CASSEVEGPDTQYS. CDR3 DNA sequence: TGTGCCAGCAGTGAAGTTGAAGGTCCAGATACGCAGTATTCT. The chain carries TRBV6-1 and TRBJ2-3; no clear D gene. CDR1 is MNHNS and CDR2 is SASEGT in the germline V gene. The CDR3 totals 14 residues. Deletions cut 1 base from V and 4 bases from J, with 9 bases between.

In its sample, this clonotype was seen many times. The V and J genes are TRBV20-1 and TRBJ2-7, with 8 bases matching TRBD1. Trimming removed 0 bases from V and 9 bases from J; junction bases left unmatched: 13. Germline-derived CDR1 and CDR2 are DFQATT and SNEGSKA (reference sequence). CDR3 length: 15 residues. The CDR3 nucleotides read TGCAGTGCTAGAGATTTAGGACAGGGTGGTATGTGGCAGTACTTC. Its protein is CSARDLGQGGMWQYF.

There are a few counts of this clonotype. The rearrangement joins TRBV4-3 to TRBJ1-6; TRBD1 might be the D (6 bases). CDR1 is LGHNA and CDR2 is YSLEER in the germline V gene. The CDR3 sequence is 16 residues long. The V gene lost 3 bases and the J gene lost 8 bases, with 17 bases spanning the gap. The CDR3 region is CASSQQGKGTDSPLHF. CDR3 nucleotides: TGCGCCAGCAGCCAGCAGGGGAAGGGGACTGATTCACCCCTCCACTTT.